This T cell receptor (beta chain) was captured by sequencing in a study of OX40 agonist ivuxolimab in advanced cancers. Method: immunoSEQ multiplex PCR; TCRdb's copy keeps in-frame clones and lacks some. The table records roughly 53,000 clones, 88% of them present only once. V shed 6 bases and J 0 bases; nucleotides not matched to a gene: 8. This CDR3 comprises 17 residues. Germline CDR1 MDHEN, CDR2 SYDVKM. V usage is TRBV28 and J usage is TRBJ2-7; the match to TRBD2 covers 13 bases. Material: CD4+ or CD8+ T cells sorted from blood, obtained in a trial of the OX40 agonist ivuxolimab. This clonotype was obtained from an adult with an advanced solid tumor such as melanoma, head and neck, liver or kidney cancer. The CDR3 here is CASSFEGLAGHSYEQYF. The CDR3 DNA reads TGTGCCAGCAGCTTTGAGGGACTAGCGGGACACTCCTACGAGCAGTACTTC.